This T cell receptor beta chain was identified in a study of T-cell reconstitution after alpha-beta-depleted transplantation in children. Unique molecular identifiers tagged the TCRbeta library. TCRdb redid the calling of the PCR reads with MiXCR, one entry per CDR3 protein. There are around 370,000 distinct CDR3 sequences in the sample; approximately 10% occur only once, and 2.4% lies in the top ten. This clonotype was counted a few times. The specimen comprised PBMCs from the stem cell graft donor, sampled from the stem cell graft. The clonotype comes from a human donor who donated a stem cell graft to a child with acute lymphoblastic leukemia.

The chain's CDR3 is CSAPGLAGGRTYEQYF. CDR3 bases: TGCAGTGCTCCCGGACTAGCGGGAGGCCGAACCTACGAGCAGTACTTC. The rearrangement uses TRBV20-1 and TRBJ2-7; TRBD2 matches 14 bases. Germline V gene data show CDR1 as DFQATT and CDR2 as SNEGSKA (reference sequence). This CDR3 spans 16 amino acids. With 5 bases clipped from V and 2 bases from J, the junction kept 8 bases outside the gene matches.